This T cell receptor beta chain was captured in a study of response to subunit inactivated influenza vaccine. TCRdb fed the RT-PCR reads into MiXCR, producing one record per CDR3 protein. The sample yields about 650,000 distinct CDR3 sequences, 15% to 19% seen once. This clonotype has at least ten counts. What it binds is unknown. J gave up 5 bases and V 3 bases, and 2 bases lay outside the gene matches. The CDR3 sequence is 15 residues long. The germline CDR1 and CDR2 sequences are KGHDR and SFDVKD. Study-level results: The authors proposed limited new T cell recruitment per seasonal influenza vaccination.

This clonotype was obtained from a man aged 45-60 years who received an inactivated influenza vaccine. The rearrangement joins TRBV24-1 to TRBJ2-7; 14 positions match TRBD2. Sequenced material: PBMCs from blood, taken 11 to 12 days after vaccination. CDR3 bases: TGTGCCACCAGTGATGGACTAGCGGGGGGCCACGAGCAGTACTTC. Protein sequence: CATSDGLAGGHEQYF.